These 5 T cell receptor beta chains were sequenced from one sample in a study of cytomegalovirus exposure and HLA in healthy donors. The PCR used 60 Vbeta and 13 Jbeta primers. Sequenced by immunoSEQ multiplex PCR; TCRdb stores in-frame clones only, minus some. The table lists about 190,000 clones, roughly 90% of them singletons. Sample: PBMCs. Receptors were obtained from a woman aged 25 to 39 in good health and CMV-seronegative.

The chain links TRBV19 to TRBJ1-1; no clear D. The V and J ends lost 3 bases and 0 bases respectively, with 5 bases between them. Germline CDR1 reads LNHDA; CDR2 reads SQIVND (reference sequence). CDR3 length: 13 residues. Written as DNA, the CDR3 is TGTGCCAGTAGTATCTTGTTGAACACTGAAGCTTTCTTT. Protein: CASSILLNTEAFF. The variable domain in full, with the rest retrieved from reference TRBV19 and TRBJ1-1, is DGGITQSPKYLFRKEGQNVTLSCEQNLNHDAMYWYRQDPGQGLRLIYYSQIVNDFQKGDIAEGYSVSREKKESFPLTVTSAQKNPTAFYLCASSILLNTEAFFGQGTRLTVV.

The J gene is TRBJ1-1, the V gene TRBV6-1; D is ambiguous. The ends were cut back, 8 bases at V and 0 bases at J, with 13 bases in the middle. There are 14 residues in the CDR3. Germline CDR1 and CDR2: MNHNS and SASEGT. DNA for the CDR3: TGTGCCAGCCAAAGCGGGCTAATGAACACTGAAGCTTTCTTT. Protein: CASQSGLMNTEAFF.

The table lists this clone with a count of one. This specimen includes other DNA sequences encoding the same CDR3. CDR3 sequence (DNA): TGTGCCAGCAGTTCTGCCTACGAGCAGTACTTC. Its translation: CASSSAYEQYF. The rearrangement uses TRBV6-5 and TRBJ2-7; D gene unclear. Trimming took off 4 bases at V and 2 bases at J, with 3 bases between the two ends. The CDR3 is 11 residues long. CDR1 is MNHEY and CDR2 is SVGAGI in the germline V gene.

The genes are TRBV6-1 and TRBJ2-2; D is perhaps TRBD2 (6 bases). Trimming took 4 bases from V and 2 from J, leaving 14 bases between them. Germline V CDR1 and CDR2: MNHNS, SASEGT. The CDR3 covers 16 residues. The DNA for the CDR3 is TGTGCCAGCAGTGTCCCGATGGGACTTAACACCGGGGAGCTGTTTTTT. Protein: CASSVPMGLNTGELFF.

The chain joins TRBV27 to TRBJ1-6; D perhaps matches TRBD1 (6 bases). The CDR3 runs 13 residues. Trimming took 2 bases from V and 9 from J, leaving 8 bases between them. The germline V gene encodes CDR1 MNHEY and CDR2 SMNVEV (reference sequence). The CDR3 region is CASSLSRGSPLHF. The DNA of the CDR3 is TGTGCCAGCAGTTTAAGCAGGGGTTCACCCCTCCACTTT.